Listed below are T cell receptor beta chains from one sample, sequenced in a study of blood T cell repertoires in COVID-19. Only in-frame clones appear in the TCRdb table, and some are missing; sequencing was by immunoSEQ multiplex PCR. Seen here are 180,000 or so clones, roughly nine tenths observed once, and the top ten hold more than 0.75%. The sequencing sample was made of peripheral blood. The receptors shown here come from a man between 18 and 35 years old with acute or convalescent COVID-19. Both conserved end residues are trimmed from each CDR3. Fields, in order: V gene, CDR3 length, CDR3 protein.

TRBV5-5 13 ASSWTGSSYNEQF
TRBV7-9 13 ASSLDRGFSEKLF
TRBV2 13 ASTKLGLAGDEQF
TRBV6-2/TRBV6-3 14 ASSVEVQGGNQPQH
TRBV19 12 ASTEGEYNSPLH
TRBV25-1 11 ASRAGLNSPLH
TRBV7-9 15 ASSSGPRGFSYNEQF
TRBV27 11 ASTPGTLAPLH
TRBV5-6 13 ASSFQATGVSPLH
TRBV11-3 10 ASSLGSETQY
TRBV30 11 AWSVGDGRDYT
TRBV27 15 ASSLRGLAGAYNEQF
TRBV28 12 ASSRDRGLSPLH
TRBV12-3/TRBV12-4 10 ASSFGSQPQH
TRBV2 13 ASSDPGQNQETQY
TRBV18 11 ASSPKQQETQY
TRBV28 14 ASSLAGAHYNSPLH
TRBV19 16 ASTGGGQGIRGNQPQH
TRBV5-1 15 ASSVDSRLIATDTQY
TRBV9 14 ASSVADRGHGDTQY
TRBV30 12 AFMTSGGAETQY
TRBV5-5 12 ASSLRIGDQPQH
TRBV5-1 14 ASSPNSGGLYNEQF
TRBV4-1 11 ASSQQGGEKLF
TRBV19 14 ASSIGLVQGNTEAF
TRBV7-9 12 ASTLQGATTEAF
TRBV12-5 11 ASGLRTDSPLH
TRBV30 11 AWRASGANVLT
TRBV30 12 AWSVGQGDPRAF
TRBV5-6 15 ASSPTKDRGWFGELF
TRBV12-3/TRBV12-4 11 ASSEGGTGELF
TRBV6-5 13 ASSYSTGSGNTIY
TRBV5-1 13 ASSLGQGGTDTQY
TRBV5-4 14 ASSLFVSGGFGELF
TRBV6-4 17 ASSDRLGEEIATNEKLF
TRBV5-1 14 ASTRGQRHMNTEAF
TRBV19 13 ASSPVAGLYNEQF
TRBV7-9 10 ASTARGETQY
TRBV2 10 ASRIQGFGYT
TRBV24-1 10 ATSWPGGEQF
TRBV2 9 ASDGGPEQF
TRBV18 16 ASSLEGTGGLNTGELF
TRBV19 11 ASSIHQNTEAF
TRBV4-1 11 ASSPGQADEQY
TRBV3-1/TRBV3-2 14 ASSQERQGGAGELF
TRBV7-9 12 ASSLTAGTDTQY
TRBV29-1 12 SVSGGAQLREQY
TRBV11-2 14 ASSLSQDRVQNIQY
TRBV19 13 ASSTRQGVRETQY
TRBV30 13 AWSDSLAGKNEQF
TRBV28 11 ASSLVQDYGYT
TRBV30 14 AWSPDRVRTNEKLF
TRBV5-1 11 ASSPDSNYGYT